The 4 T cell receptor beta chains below come from one sample, sequenced in a study of blood T cell repertoires in COVID-19. Measured with immunoSEQ multiplex PCR; TCRdb has only the in-frame clones, and not every one. The table lists approximately 180,000 clones, around 85% of them singletons. The sample was peripheral blood. The receptors derive from a man aged 55 to 69 with acute or convalescent COVID-19.

CDR3 region: CASTVRTSGRGNEQFF. The CDR3 coding sequence is TGTGCCAGCACGGTCCGGACTAGCGGGAGGGGCAATGAGCAGTTCTTC. The chain joins TRBV28 to TRBJ2-1, with 15 bases fitting TRBD2. The ends lost 7 bases at V and 6 bases at J; junction bases unmatched: 7. Germline-derived CDR1 and CDR2 are MDHEN and SYDVKM. The CDR3 is made up of 16 amino acids.

The chain couples TRBV18 to TRBJ2-7; 9 bases agree with TRBD1. The CDR3 sequence is 13 residues long. Germline CDR1 and CDR2: KGHSH and LQKENI. V was pared by 6 bases and J by 7 bases, with 7 bases of the junction left unmatched. In DNA, the CDR3 is TGTGCCAGCTCGGGGACAGGGACTTCTGAGCAGTACTTC. Translated, it gives CASSGTGTSEQYF.

This chain links TRBV5-6 with TRBJ1-2; 8 bases are a match to TRBD1. This CDR3 spans 17 amino acids. Germline V gene data show CDR1 as SGHDT and CDR2 as YYEEEE. V gave up 4 bases and J gave up 5 bases; unmatched junction bases: 16. CDR3 bases: TGTGCCAGCAGCCCGCCAACTTGGGCAGGGGGCGCTTATGGCTACACCTTC. Translation gives CASSPPTWAGGAYGYTF.

The chain joins TRBV5-6 to TRBJ2-3, with a tentative D call TRBD1 (6 bases). The ends were cut back, 2 bases at V and 2 bases at J, with 12 bases in the middle. CDR1 and CDR2 from the germline V gene are SGHDT and YYEEEE. The CDR3 loop spans 15 amino acids. The CDR3 DNA sequence: TGTGCCAGCAGCTTCAGTGGACAGACCACAGATACGCAGTATTTT. The encoded protein is CASSFSGQTTDTQYF.